This T cell receptor beta chain was observed in a study of T cell responses to AZD1222 COVID-19 vaccine (TCRdb year 2021). Background for the entire study: AZD1222 recipients given second doses at about 4 weeks or at about 12 weeks were pooled, since spike-specific TCR depth and breadth were not found to differ between the two schedules. TCR sequencing covered some 240 trial participants: 200 to 220 given two doses of AZD1222 and about 26 given two doses of MenACWY control vaccine. Enrollment into the trials was organized by age into subgroups of 18-55, 56-69 and 70-plus years, and those subgroups contained around 150, 28 and 57 TCR-sequenced participants, respectively.

The time point label, as the study defines it: baseline before first vaccination. The vaccinee samples were drawn from two UK trials, COV001 and COV002, one of which was a single-blind randomized controlled phase 2/3 trial testing AZD1222 (ChAdOx1 nCoV-19) in healthy adults. For TCRbeta chain sequencing, PBMC samples were collected from trial participants at day 0 and at day 28 after the second dose. Study-wide conclusions, independent of this receptor: Spike-specific TCR breadth and depth rose significantly after two AZD1222 doses compared with day 0 and with MenACWY recipients. Most participants were white British and females outnumbered males, and the authors suggested that clonal diversity may have been underestimated. Because no day 14 peak-response samples were available, repertoires were characterized only after the peak T cell response. CD4 TCRs associated with the vaccine covered the entire spike protein, and the dominant responses were in regions 160-218 and 743-854. Epitopes outside the regions mutated in the B.1.351 and B.1.1.7 variants were reportedly recognized by nearly half of the unique spike-specific TCRs. Conclusions about previously exposed vaccinees are limited, since just five or six AZD1222 recipients were seropositive for SARS-CoV-2 at baseline. In the small 56-69-year group, the increase in depth fell short of significance, most likely because of low power.

Germline trimming: 3 bases from V, 7 bases from J; junction bases outside gene matches: 5. Sequences SGDLS (CDR1) and YYNGEE (CDR2) are obtained from the germline V gene. The CDR3, cysteine through phenylalanine, is 14 amino acids long. Only CDR3 DNA is held: 42 bases, read in frame from base 1. The CDR3 regions of human TCRbeta chains were analyzed by immunosequencing. The original pipeline was this. TCRs in the repertoires were matched against a reference library of SARS-CoV-2-specific TCRs that had been generated with the MIRA antigen-specificity platform. Breadth was defined as the fraction of unique TCRs that were SARS-CoV-2-associated. Depth was defined as the fraction of total T cells that were SARS-CoV-2-associated. Using the MIRA data, each spike-specific TCR was assigned both to the spike region to which the TCR was reactive and to a CD4 or CD8 class. Log10-transformed breadth and depth values were compared by one-way ANOVA with Sidak's multiple comparisons tests. TCRdb stores this immuneACCESS table with in-frame sequences only. Part of the clones is absent; in the studies checked, under half of the shortfall reflects unresolved V genes, and no reason is known for the rest. V and J calls plus clone size are reproduced from that table; the DNA served to infer D and trimming. Recorded for this sample are approximately 130,000 clones; about nine tenths of them occurred a single time. Just over 7% of the sample is held by the ten biggest clonotypes.

Worth noting for this clone: What this receptor recognizes is not known. Per-base quality was not reported, and no clone a single base away is much larger than it.

The sequence is built from TRBV9 and TRBJ2-4, and 9 junction bases match TRBD1. This material consisted of peripheral blood, taken on day 0 of AZD1222 vaccination. The TCR originated in an adult in good health. The CDR3: CASSAGTGTNIQYF. The nucleotides read TGTGCCAGCAGCGCCGGGACAGGGACTAACATTCAGTACTTC.